Listed here are 18 T cell receptor beta chains from one sample, sequenced in a study of blood T cell repertoires in COVID-19. Sequencing used immunoSEQ multiplex PCR; TCRdb keeps in-frame clones, though not all of them. Of fewer than 300,000 clones listed, just over 85% are singletons. Sequenced: PBMCs or T cells enriched from blood (not recorded which). The receptors come from a man aged 18 to 35 who had recovered from COVID-19.

The J gene is TRBJ2-7, the V gene TRBV11-2; possible D gene TRBD1, 6 bases. The CDR3 length is 15 residues. Trimming stripped 7 bases from V and 3 bases from J, with 19 bases between. Germline V gene data show CDR1 as SGHAT and CDR2 as FQNNGV. CDR3 protein: CASTLRDRDIYEQYF. In DNA, the CDR3 is TGTGCCAGCACTCTAAGGGACCGGGACATCTACGAGCAGTACTTC.

The gene calls are TRBV19 and TRBJ1-2, with 8 bases lining up with TRBD1. V lost 0 bases to trimming and J lost 4 bases; unmatched junction nucleotides: 4. Germline V gene data show CDR1 as LNHDA and CDR2 as SQIVND (reference sequence). The CDR3 covers 15 residues. In DNA form, the CDR3 reads TGTGCCAGTAGTATAGATGCAGGGGGCATCTATGGCTACACCTTC. Translation: CASSIDAGGIYGYTF.

The V and J genes are TRBV5-1 and TRBJ2-3; 9 nucleotides match TRBD2. The CDR3 contains 16 residues. V lost 0 bases and J lost 4; bases outside the gene matches: 6. CDR1 and CDR2 (germline): SGHRS, YFSETQ. The CDR3 sequence: CASSLARAGGADTQYF. The CDR3 bases are TGCGCCAGCAGCTTGGCCCGAGCGGGGGGTGCAGATACGCAGTATTTT.

The V call is TRBV5-1, the J call TRBJ2-1; 10 nucleotides agree with TRBD2. V gave up 7 bases and J gave up 10 bases; unmatched junction bases: 11. CDR3 length: 14 residues. Germline CDR1 SGHRS, CDR2 YFSETQ. Here the CDR3 DNA reads TGCGCCAGCGAGGAGGTAGCGGGGGGTACGGAGCAGTTCTTC. It yields the protein CASEEVAGGTEQFF. The full variable domain, its missing parts supplied by reference TRBV5-1 and TRBJ2-1, is KAGVTQTPRYLIKTRGQQVTLSCSPISGHRSVSWYQQTPGQGLQFLFEYFSETQRNKGNFPGRFSGRQFSNSRSEMNVSTLELGDSALYLCASEEVAGGTEQFFGPGTRLTVL.

The chain uses TRBV7-9 and TRBJ2-1; TRBD1 might be the D (7 bases). This CDR3 has 16 amino acids. Germline-derived CDR1 and CDR2 are SEHNR and FQNEAQ (reference sequence). Deletions cut 3 bases from V and 6 bases from J, with 18 bases between. CDR3: CASSFGGLGQFNEQFF. In DNA, the CDR3 is TGTGCCAGCAGCTTCGGGGGATTGGGACAGTTCAATGAGCAGTTCTTC. Using reference TRBV7-9 and TRBJ2-1 for the parts outside the CDR3, the full variable domain is DTGVSQNPRHKITKRGQNVTFRCDPISEHNRLYWYRQTLGQGPEFLTYFQNEAQLEKSRLLSDRFSAERPKGSFSTLEIQRTEQGDSAMYLCASSFGGLGQFNEQFFGPGTRLTVL.

This chain uses TRBV19 with TRBJ2-2; D may be TRBD1 (6 bases). The length of the CDR3 is 13 residues. The V end was cut by 4 bases, the J end by 7 bases, with 10 bases between. Germline V gene data show CDR1 as LNHDA and CDR2 as SQIVND (reference sequence). The CDR3 DNA follows: TGTGCCAGTAGTACAGGGGCAAACGGGGAGCTGTTTTTT. It codes for CASSTGANGELFF.

The V gene is TRBV5-1, the J gene TRBJ2-7; D may be TRBD2 (6 bases). CDR3 size: 14 residues. Trimming removed 0 bases from V and 6 bases from J, with 13 bases in between. Germline lookup yields CDR1 SGHRS and CDR2 YFSETQ. CDR3 residues: CASSLAQVGGEQYF. CDR3 sequence (DNA): TGCGCCAGCAGCTTGGCACAGGTCGGGGGCGAGCAGTACTTC.

The V call is TRBV28, the J call TRBJ1-2; D is unresolved. The CDR3 runs to 12 residues. Trimming shortened V by 7 bases and J by 8 bases, and 14 bases separated the two germline ends. Germline CDR1 reads MDHEN; CDR2 reads SYDVKM. CDR3 region: CASTGGTRGYTF. CDR3 nucleotide sequence: TGTGCCAGCACCGGCGGAACGAGGGGCTACACCTTC.

The chain combines TRBV19 with TRBJ1-1; D is perhaps TRBD1 (6 bases). The CDR3 loop spans 11 amino acids. V lost 4 bases, J lost 10 bases, and 10 bases lay in between. Germline V gene lookup returns CDR1 LNHDA and CDR2 SQIVND (reference sequence). Here the CDR3 reads CASSNRVGAFF. In DNA form, the CDR3 reads TGTGCCAGTAGTAACAGGGTGGGAGCTTTCTTT.

The CDR3 loop is CASSGGTSGMNTGELFF. DNA of the CDR3: TGCGCCAGCAGCGGTGGGACTAGCGGGATGAACACCGGGGAGCTGTTTTTT. This sequence joins TRBV5-1 and TRBJ2-2; TRBD2 matches 13 bases. Per germline, CDR1 SGHRS and CDR2 YFSETQ. The CDR3 extends over 17 amino acids. J was trimmed by 1 base and V by 4 bases; bases with no gene match: 4.

This chain uses TRBV11-2 with TRBJ2-7, with D hard to call. Per germline, CDR1 SGHAT and CDR2 FQNNGV. The CDR3 sequence is 13 residues long. V was trimmed by 3 bases and J by 3 bases, leaving 9 bases between them. Here the CDR3 DNA reads TGTGCCAGCAGCTTCACTACAAACTACGAGCAGTACTTC. As protein: CASSFTTNYEQYF.

V usage is TRBV9 and J usage is TRBJ2-5, with a tentative D call TRBD2 (8 bases). Looked up from germline, CDR1 is SGDLS and CDR2 is YYNGEE. CDR3 length: 17 residues. Deletions cut 4 bases from V and 7 bases from J, with 26 bases between. The CDR3 loop reads CASSPDFWRGAGGTQYF. For the CDR3, the DNA is TGTGCCAGCAGCCCCGATTTCTGGCGGGGGGCAGGGGGGACCCAGTACTTC. Supplemented by reference TRBV9 and TRBJ2-5, the full variable domain reads DSGVTQTPKHLITATGQRVTLRCSPRSGDLSVYWYQQSLDQGLQFLIQYYNGEERAKGNILERFSAQQFPDLHSELNLSSLELGDSALYFCASSPDFWRGAGGTQYFGPGTRLLVL.

The chain's CDR3 is CASNRGEKLFF. In DNA, the CDR3 is TGTGCCAGCAACAGGGGCGAAAAACTGTTTTTT. The V gene is TRBV2, the J gene TRBJ1-4, with 7 bases aligning to TRBD1. The CDR3 spans 11 residues. J gave up 8 bases and V 7 bases, and 1 base lay outside the gene matches. CDR1 and CDR2 (germline): SNHLY, FYNNEI.

For the CDR3, the DNA is TGTGCCAGCAGTTTCATGATGAGCGTGGGGGCTGGTGGCTACACCTTC. Protein: CASSFMMSVGAGGYTF. The chain carries TRBV6-6 and TRBJ1-2; the D gene is possibly TRBD1 (6 bases). Trimming cost V 4 bases and J 7 bases, with 22 bases left between them. In germline, CDR1 is MNHNY, CDR2 SVGAGI (reference sequence). The CDR3 runs 16 residues.

As to this clone: A read error may account for a junction end that differs from germline. The V call is TRBV7-7, the J call TRBJ2-5, with a possible D match to TRBD2 (5 bases). Germline CDR1 reads SSHAT; CDR2 reads FNYEAQ (reference sequence). CDR3 length: 15 residues. The CDR3 region has the DNA TGTGCTAGCAGCCCAGGTGGAGCAGCGGAAGAGACCCAGTACTTC. This translates into CASSPGGAAEETQYF.

This sequence joins TRBV19 and TRBJ2-3; a weak D match, TRBD2 (5 bases). V was shortened by 5 bases and J by 2 bases, with 17 bases between the two germline ends. The CDR3 spans 16 residues. Per the germline V gene, CDR1 is LNHDA and CDR2 is SQIVND (reference sequence). This chain's CDR3 is CASSPPLAEYTDTQYF. CDR3 DNA sequence: TGTGCCAGTAGTCCCCCCCTAGCCGAATACACAGATACGCAGTATTTT. The entire variable domain, with the rest obtained from reference TRBV19 and TRBJ2-3, is as follows: DGGITQSPKYLFRKEGQNVTLSCEQNLNHDAMYWYRQDPGQGLRLIYYSQIVNDFQKGDIAEGYSVSREKKESFPLTVTSAQKNPTAFYLCASSPPLAEYTDTQYFGPGTRLTVL.

V and J are TRBV5-1 and TRBJ1-1, with D tentatively TRBD1 (5 bases). The CDR3 length is 13 residues. Looked up from germline, CDR1 is SGHRS and CDR2 is YFSETQ. V was trimmed by 2 bases and J by 4 bases, leaving 9 bases between them. CDR3 protein: CASSFGGVTEAFF. The CDR3 coding sequence is TGCGCCAGCAGCTTCGGAGGGGTCACTGAAGCTTTCTTT.

This clone was counted only a few times. This chain uses TRBV27 with TRBJ2-1, with 8 bases aligning to TRBD1. Germline V CDR1 and CDR2: MNHEY, SMNVEV (reference sequence). J lost 4 bases, V lost 6 bases, and 8 bases had no gene match. There are 15 residues in the CDR3. DNA for the CDR3: TGTGCCAGCAGATACTTGGACAGGGATTACAATGAGCAGTTCTTC. Protein sequence: CASRYLDRDYNEQFF.